This is a list of T cell receptor beta chains from one sample in a study of blood T cell repertoires in COVID-19. Assay used: immunoSEQ multiplex PCR; TCRdb lists only in-frame clones, some missing. The profile shows approximately 250,000 clones, about nine tenths of them singletons. Material: PBMCs or T cells enriched from blood (not recorded which). The receptor source for this set is a woman between 40 and 55 years old with acute COVID-19. Each CDR3 is given with its conserved first and last residue. A D gene is named only where the DNA matches it firmly. Clone sizes are given selectively: once, few, many, or a class where the clone is expanded.

j_gene: TRBJ2-5
abundance: .
d_gene: TRBD2
v_gene: TRBV27
CDR3nt: TGTGCCAGCAGTTTAATCTTGGCTAGCGGGAGGGCCCTCACAGAGACCCAGTACTTC
CDR3aa: CASSLILASGRALTETQYF

j_gene: TRBJ1-2
abundance: once
d_gene: TRBD1
v_gene: TRBV19
CDR3nt: TGTGCCAGTATATCGACAGGGGCCTTTCAGGGCTACACCTTC
CDR3aa: CASISTGAFQGYTF

j_gene: TRBJ1-5
abundance: once
d_gene: .
v_gene: TRBV9
CDR3nt: TGTGCCAGCAGCACGACAGGATATAGCAATCAGCCCCAGCATTTT
CDR3aa: CASSTTGYSNQPQHF

j_gene: TRBJ2-1
abundance: .
d_gene: .
v_gene: TRBV3-1/TRBV3-2
CDR3nt: TGTGCCAGCAGCCGGCAGCGGTACTACAATGAGCAGTTCTTC
CDR3aa: CASSRQRYYNEQFF

j_gene: TRBJ1-2
abundance: once
d_gene: TRBD1
v_gene: TRBV28
CDR3nt: TGTGCCAGCAGTTCACCGGTTCGGGACAGCATTCCCTACTATGGCTACACCTTC
CDR3aa: CASSSPVRDSIPYYGYTF

j_gene: TRBJ2-1
abundance: few
d_gene: .
v_gene: TRBV14
CDR3nt: TGTGCCAGCAGCCCGATCGGAGTAGCGGCCTACAATGAGCAGTTCTTC
CDR3aa: CASSPIGVAAYNEQFF

j_gene: TRBJ2-3
abundance: .
d_gene: TRBD2
v_gene: TRBV5-6
CDR3nt: TGTGCCAGCAGCTCGTCGGGACTAGCGGGAACAGATACGCAGTATTTT
CDR3aa: CASSSSGLAGTDTQYF

j_gene: TRBJ2-2
abundance: .
d_gene: TRBD2
v_gene: TRBV11-2
CDR3nt: TGTGCCAGCAGCTTACGGGCGGGAGGGCCCGGGGAGCTGTTTTTT
CDR3aa: CASSLRAGGPGELFF

j_gene: TRBJ2-1
abundance: .
d_gene: .
v_gene: TRBV27
CDR3nt: TGTGCCAGCAGTTTTAGAGGAACCCGCGTATCAGAGCAGTTCTTC
CDR3aa: CASSFRGTRVSEQFF

j_gene: TRBJ2-2
abundance: .
d_gene: TRBD2
v_gene: TRBV4-3
CDR3nt: TGCGCCAGCAGCCAAGAGGTGACTAGCGGTAACACCGGGGAGCTGTTTTTT
CDR3aa: CASSQEVTSGNTGELFF